These 11 T cell receptor beta chains originate from one sample sequenced in a study of tumor and adjacent non-tumor tissue in lung cancer. Three rounds of nested PCR, following a modified ARM-PCR protocol, produced the TCRbeta library. From the multiplex PCR reads, TCRdb called clonotypes with MiXCR, one entry per CDR3 protein. This repertoire shows 85,000 or so distinct CDR3 sequences, around 76% found once; its top ten account for around a fifth. This sample's RNA came from whole unsorted tissue. The normal lung tissue was taken more than 3 cm from the tumor edge. The sequenced sample was distant non-tumor lung tissue. These receptors originate from a woman aged 45-65 years with non-small cell lung cancer.

The chain employs TRBV20-1 and TRBJ2-3; tentative D call: TRBD2 (6 bases). V was trimmed by 1 base and J by 1 base, leaving 27 bases between them. This CDR3 comprises 20 residues. The germline V gene encodes CDR1 DFQATT and CDR2 SNEGSKA (reference sequence). The CDR3 DNA reads as TGCAGTGCTAGAGCGGGTCTGGGATTACCGGGAGTGGATCGCACAGATACGCAGTATTTT. It translates to CSARAGLGLPGVDRTDTQYF.

Remarks on this clonotype: The germline gene is not matched at one end of the junction; a read error may be the cause. The chain combines TRBV11-2 with TRBJ2-3; D is ambiguous. The CDR3 runs to 13 residues. Germline V gene lookup returns CDR1 SGHAT and CDR2 FQNNGV. The CDR3 DNA reads TGTACCAGCAGCTTAACGGAATCAGATACGCAGTATTTT. Translation gives CTSSLTESDTQYF.

V gene TRBV11-1 combines with J gene TRBJ2-3, with D perhaps given as TRBD1 or TRBD2 (5 bases each). This CDR3 contains 16 residues. Germline V gene data show CDR1 as SGHAT and CDR2 as FQDESV (reference sequence). V lost 4 bases to trimming and J lost 1 base, with 15 bases between them. The CDR3 nucleotides read TGTGCCAGCAGCTCGGTACTAGAGGGGCGCACAGATACGCAGTATTTT. Residues: CASSSVLEGRTDTQYF.

This chain links TRBV10-3 with TRBJ1-1; D is possibly TRBD1 (5 bases). The CDR3 contains 12 residues. Germline V gene data show CDR1 as ENHRY and CDR2 as SYGVKD. The CDR3 region has the DNA TGTACCCATAGCATTACAGGATCCGAACCTTTCTTT. It specifies CTHSITGSEPFF.

Turning to this clonotype: An end of the junction does not agree with germline; a read error may underlie this. The CDR3 region has the DNA TGTGCCAGAAGACAGGGGGGCAATGAGCAGTACTTC. It encodes CARRQGGNEQYF. This chain uses TRBV10-2 with TRBJ2-7; 9 nucleotides agree with TRBD1. Germline CDR1 and CDR2: WSHSY and SAAADI. The CDR3 sequence is 12 residues long.

As to this clonotype: A much larger clone is a single base away; this may be a read error. The chain uses TRBV24-1 and TRBJ2-3; D is uncertain. Per the germline V gene, CDR1 is KGHDR and CDR2 is SFDVKD. The length of the CDR3 is 13 residues. The chain's CDR3 is CATGDLRGDTQYF. The CDR3 nucleotides read TGTGCCACCGGTGATTTGCGTGGGGATACGCAGTATTTT.

CDR3 in DNA: TGCAGTGCACCACTACCGCGAACAGATACGCAGTATTTT. Its protein is CSAPLPRTDTQYF. The chain links TRBV20-1 to TRBJ2-3; no definite D call. V lost 6 bases, J lost 3 bases, and 13 bases lay in between. CDR1 and CDR2 (germline): DFQATT, SNEGSKA (reference sequence). The CDR3 contains 13 residues.

Notes on this clonotype: This sequence may be a read error, since a much larger clone differs from it by one base. V usage is TRBV6-5 and J usage is TRBJ2-2; 9 bases fit TRBD1. This CDR3 region has 17 residues. The trim removed 6 bases at V and 5 bases at J, leaving 13 bases unmatched. Germline loops: CDR1 MNHEY, CDR2 SVGAGI. The CDR3 region has the DNA TGTGCCAGCAGGCGTGGGGCCGGGACAGGGTGGACCGGGGAGCTGTTTTTT. It specifies CASRRGAGTGWTGELFF.

To note about this clonotype: The junction differs from germline at one of its ends, possibly a read error. J is TRBJ2-1 and V is TRBV11-2; no clear D gene. The CDR3 spans 13 residues. The germline CDR1 and CDR2 sequences are SGHAT and FQNNGV. The CDR3 loop reads CISSLEAFNQQFF. Written as DNA, the CDR3 is TGTATCAGCAGCCTAGAGGCTTTCAATCAGCAGTTCTTC.

This clonotype occurred once. This likely comes from a read error, as the CDR3 has no conserved phenylalanine or tryptophan at its end. The V gene is TRBV11-2, the J gene TRBJ1-2; D remains ambiguous. CDR1 SGHAT and CDR2 FQNNGV come from the germline V gene. This CDR3 has 15 residues. CDR3 DNA sequence: TGTGGCAGCAGCTTAGAGGGAACTGGGAACTATGGGTACACCTTA. Its translation is CGSSLEGTGNYGYTL.

This rearrangement joins TRBV7-6 to TRBJ1-4; perhaps TRBD1 as D (5 bases). Deletions cut 4 bases from V and 10 bases from J, with 13 bases between. The germline V gene has CDR1 SGHVS and CDR2 FNYEAQ. The length of the CDR3 is 13 residues. The CDR3 coding sequence is TGTGCCAGCAGCTCCGGGCCTGGGGGAAAACTGTTTTTT. This codes for CASSSGPGGKLFF.